One sample yielded the 19 T cell receptor beta chains listed below, sequenced in a study of human T cells and chemical hapten exposure. Total RNA came from unfractionated whole blood. TCRdb itself ran the 5' RACE reads through MiXCR, one entry per CDR3 protein. Of roughly 110,000 distinct CDR3 sequences in the sample, approximately 19% were seen once. Receptors were obtained from a human donor in good health.

The genes are TRBV10-2 and TRBJ1-6, with D hard to call. Germline CDR1 WSHSY, CDR2 SAAADI. The CDR3 runs to 16 residues. V was shortened by 6 bases and J by 0 bases, with 12 bases between the two germline ends. Here the CDR3 reads CASRSTISSYNSPLHF. CDR3 DNA sequence: TGCGCCAGCAGATCGACAATAAGCTCCTATAATTCACCCCTCCACTTT.

This clonotype was counted a few times. J is TRBJ2-1 and V is TRBV11-2, with 10 bases fitting TRBD2. With V trimmed by 2 bases and J by 4 bases, 5 bases remained unmatched. CDR3 length: 16 amino acids. CDR1 is SGHAT and CDR2 is FQNNGV in the germline V gene. In DNA form, the CDR3 reads TGTGCCAGCAGCTTATCTGCGGGACTAGCGTACAATGAGCAGTTCTTC. Translated: CASSLSAGLAYNEQFF.

This chain connects TRBV21-1 to TRBJ1-2; the D call in the table, TRBD1, was not verified against the DNA. TRBV21-1 is a recognized pseudogene. CDR3 length equals 16 residues. The CDR3 spells CASSPPGQVPGDGYTF. The CDR3 nucleotides read TGTGCCAGCAGCCCTCCGGGGCAGGTGCCAGGGGATGGCTACACCTTC.

At least ten counts were recorded for this clonotype. The rearrangement links TRBV7-3 to TRBJ1-4; D gene ambiguous. The CDR3 is 13 residues long. V dropped 2 bases and J dropped 5 bases, with 6 bases sitting between them. Germline values: CDR1 SGHTA, CDR2 FQGTGA. CDR3 sequence reads: CASSLGPNEKLFF. The CDR3 DNA reads TGTGCCAGCAGCTTAGGACCGAATGAAAAACTGTTTTTT.

This clonotype occurred a few times. The chain employs TRBV11-2 and TRBJ2-2; 9 nucleotides agree with TRBD2. With V trimmed by 1 base and J by 0 bases, 9 bases remained unmatched. The CDR3 runs to 19 residues. Germline CDR1 is SGHAT and CDR2 is FQNNGV. As DNA, the CDR3 is TGTGCCAGCAGCTTAGTGACTAGCGGAGACTACGCGAACACCGGGGAGCTGTTTTTT. Amino acid sequence: CASSLVTSGDYANTGELFF.

This clonotype was seen only a few times. The rearrangement uses TRBV19 and TRBJ2-7, with TRBD2 as a possible D gene (5 bases). V gave up 7 bases and J gave up 1 base, with 23 bases separating them. Germline CDR1 LNHDA, CDR2 SQIVND (reference sequence). This CDR3 region has 17 residues. In DNA form, the CDR3 reads TGTGCCAGTAAGCCTTTCACTGAGGGCCCTAGTTCCTACGAGCAGTACTTC. This codes for CASKPFTEGPSSYEQYF. Full variable domain (outside the CDR3, taken from reference TRBV19 and TRBJ2-7): DGGITQSPKYLFRKEGQNVTLSCEQNLNHDAMYWYRQDPGQGLRLIYYSQIVNDFQKGDIAEGYSVSREKKESFPLTVTSAQKNPTAFYLCASKPFTEGPSSYEQYFGPGTRLTVT.

V and J are TRBV6-5 and TRBJ1-3; D remains ambiguous. CDR3 length: 16 residues. V dropped 2 bases and J dropped 0 bases, with 11 bases sitting between them. Germline assignment: CDR1 MNHEY and CDR2 SVGAGI. CDR3 residues: CASSYAGLNSGNTIYF. DNA of the CDR3: TGTGCCAGCAGTTACGCCGGACTGAACTCTGGAAACACCATATATTTT.

In its sample, this clonotype was seen a few times. This chain links TRBV5-6 with TRBJ2-7, with 8 bases identical to TRBD2. With V trimmed by 5 bases and J by 0 bases, 4 bases remained unmatched. CDR3 length: 14 residues. Germline CDR1 and CDR2: SGHDT and YYEEEE. For the CDR3, the DNA is TGTGCCAGCAGGCGGGAGGCACTCTCCTACGAGCAGTACTTC. This translates into CASRREALSYEQYF.

In this sample, this clonotype turned up a few times. The CDR3 bases are TGCAGTGCCGGACTAGCGGGAGGACCCTACAATGAGCAGTTCTTC. It encodes CSAGLAGGPYNEQFF. This sequence joins TRBV20-1 and TRBJ2-1, with 14 bases aligning to TRBD2. V was pared by 6 bases and J by 2 bases, with 3 bases of the junction left unmatched. CDR3 length equals 15 residues. Germline CDR1 DFQATT, CDR2 SNEGSKA (reference sequence).

Many counts were recorded for this clonotype. V gene TRBV11-2 combines with J gene TRBJ2-7; 8 bases agree with TRBD2. The junction had 9 bases not matched to a gene; V was cut back by 4 bases and J by 4 bases. CDR3 length: 15 residues. Per the germline V gene, CDR1 is SGHAT and CDR2 is FQNNGV. In nucleotides, the CDR3 is TGTGCCAGCAGCTCCCCCTTAGCGGGAAAATACGAGCAGTACTTC. As protein: CASSSPLAGKYEQYF.

This clonotype was seen a few times. This chain uses TRBV5-6 with TRBJ2-7; no definite D call. The V and J ends lost 1 base and 1 base respectively, with 9 bases between them. Germline V gene data show CDR1 as SGHDT and CDR2 as YYEEEE. CDR3 length: 14 amino acids. CDR3 loop: CASSLSMDSYEQYF. In nucleotides, the CDR3 is TGTGCCAGCAGCTTGAGCATGGATTCCTACGAGCAGTACTTC.

The CDR3 sequence is CASSPPGRGTEAFF. CDR3 sequence (DNA): TGTGCCAGCAGTCCTCCCGGGAGAGGGACTGAAGCTTTCTTT. The chain couples TRBV12-3 or TRBV12-4 to TRBJ1-1; unclear D gene. V dropped 5 bases and J dropped 5 bases, with 15 bases sitting between them. CDR3 size: 14 residues.

This clonotype was observed a few times. The V call is TRBV20-1, the J call TRBJ2-3, with no clear D. Germline-derived CDR1 and CDR2 are DFQATT and SNEGSKA (reference sequence). The CDR3 consists of 14 residues. Between the trimmed V and J ends, which lost 0 bases and 6 bases, there was a span of 13 bases. CDR3 nucleotide sequence: TGCAGTGCTAGAGACGGTGGGAAGGTGGATACGCAGTATTTT. Translated: CSARDGGKVDTQYF.

This clonotype was seen a few times. The rearrangement links TRBV28 to TRBJ1-1; D remains unclear. Germline V gene lookup returns CDR1 MDHEN and CDR2 SYDVKM. Trimming stripped 6 bases from V and 0 bases from J, with 14 bases between. The CDR3 consists of 15 residues. DNA of the CDR3: TGTGCCAGCAGAGGCCGGGTCCCTTTGAACACTGAAGCTTTCTTT. Translating it yields CASRGRVPLNTEAFF.

The chain employs TRBV9 and TRBJ2-3, with D possibly being TRBD1 or TRBD2 (6 bases each). The CDR3 covers 16 residues. The V end was cut by 2 bases, the J end by 3 bases, with 16 bases between. CDR1 is SGDLS, CDR2 YYNGEE, per germline. CDR3 nucleotides: TGTGCCAGCAGCGTGAGACGGCCGGGGGCAACAGATACGCAGTATTTT. Its translation is CASSVRRPGATDTQYF.

The rearrangement links TRBV20-1 to TRBJ2-3; 8 nucleotides line up with TRBD2. This CDR3 has 17 residues. V trimming: 4 bases; J trimming: 6 bases; junction bases outside the gene matches: 18. CDR1 is DFQATT and CDR2 is SNEGSKA in the germline V gene (reference sequence). CDR3 in DNA: TGCAGTGCTAAGGGTCCCGCTCGCGGGAGGTCGGCGGATACGCAGTATTTT. This gives the protein CSAKGPARGRSADTQYF.

The chain couples TRBV11-2 to TRBJ2-3; no definite D call. The CDR3 totals 15 residues. Looked up from germline, CDR1 is SGHAT and CDR2 is FQNNGV. Trimming removed 2 bases from V and 2 bases from J, with 11 bases in between. CDR3 nucleotides: TGTGCCAGCAGCTTATCCTTCCGACCCACAGATACGCAGTATTTT. Translating gives CASSLSFRPTDTQYF.

Only a few counts were recorded for this clonotype. V gene TRBV5-6 combines with J gene TRBJ1-5; maybe TRBD1 (5 bases). V was cut by 2 bases and J by 3 bases, with 6 bases left in between. This CDR3 comprises 13 residues. Germline V gene lookup returns CDR1 SGHDT and CDR2 YYEEEE. CDR3 nucleotides: TGTGCCAGCAGCTTCGGGACCAATCAGCCCCAGCATTTT. Its translation: CASSFGTNQPQHF. The variable domain in full, completed from reference TRBV5-6 and TRBJ1-5, reads DAGVTQSPTHLIKTRGQQVTLRCSPKSGHDTVSWYQQALGQGPQFIFQYYEEEERQRGNFPDRFSGHQFPNYSSELNVNALLLGDSALYLCASSFGTNQPQHFGDGTRLSIL.

Only a few counts were recorded for this clonotype. The DNA for the CDR3 is TGTGCCAGTAGTCTTGGACAGGGAGGAAAGGGCGAGCAGTACTTC. This encodes CASSLGQGGKGEQYF. The V and J genes are TRBV19 and TRBJ2-7, with 8 bases aligning to TRBD1. The CDR3 has 15 amino acids. The germline CDR1 and CDR2 sequences are LNHDA and SQIVND (reference sequence). The junction had 12 bases not matched to a gene; V was cut back by 5 bases and J by 6 bases.